One and the same sample provided the 28 T cell receptor beta chains below, sequenced in a study of regulatory T cells in long-lasting Graves disease (dated by TCRdb to the early 2020s). Receptor libraries were prepared by multiplex PCR. Instrument used: Illumina HiSeq 4000. To build TCR beta libraries, CDR3 regions were amplified by Arm-PCR using iRepertoire HTBI primers. TCRdb ran its own pipeline on the public reads, namely fastp trimming at Q25 and MiXCR clone calling, and kept in-frame beta chains. One record per CDR3 amino acid sequence lists the most common genes and DNA. In this sample the table shows approximately 440,000 distinct CDR3 sequences, 23% of which occur a single time. Approximately 26% of the sample goes to the ten largest clones. This specimen's time point label, interpreted: persistent/refractory GD, antithyroid drugs over 5 years with positive TRAb. For both TCR sequencing and RNA sequencing, RNA was extracted from PBMCs in TRIzol.

The sequences come from peripheral blood mononuclear cells (PBMCs), collected when the disease was refractory, from a patient treated with antithyroid drugs. The receptors here all came from a female donor with Graves disease.

V and J are TRBV3-1 and TRBJ1-1, with D maybe TRBD1 (6 bases). This CDR3 comprises 15 residues. Per germline, CDR1 LGHDT and CDR2 YNNKEL (reference sequence). Trimming shortened V by 3 bases and J by 1 base, and 12 bases separated the two germline ends. CDR3 sequence: CASSQSRGGNTEAFF. CDR3 nucleotide sequence: TGTGCCAGCAGCCAGTCCAGGGGAGGGAACACTGAAGCTTTCTTT.

This clonotype has just a few counts. The chain carries TRBV28 and TRBJ2-6; D perhaps matches TRBD2 (5 bases). Looked up from germline, CDR1 is MDHEN and CDR2 is SYDVKM. This CDR3 is 13 amino acids long. The CDR3 region has the DNA TGTGCGCTCGGGGTTCCTGGGGCCAACGTCCTGACTTTC. Its translation: CALGVPGANVLTF.

V usage is TRBV2 and J usage is TRBJ1-6, with 7 bases lining up with TRBD1. The V segment lost 9 bases and the J segment 5 bases; nucleotides outside the gene matches: 10. Looked up from germline, CDR1 is SNHLY and CDR2 is FYNNEI. The CDR3 runs 15 residues. CDR3 DNA sequence: TGTGCCAGTCGACGGGCAGGGGGTGATAATTCACCCCTCCACTTT. It specifies CASRRAGGDNSPLHF. Supplemented by reference TRBV2 and TRBJ1-6, the full variable domain reads EPEVTQTPSHQVTQMGQEVILRCVPISNHLYFYWYRQILGQKVEFLVSFYNNEISEKSEIFDDQFSVERPDGSNFTLKIRSTKLEDSAMYFCASRRAGGDNSPLHFGNGTRLTVT.

CDR3 region: CASSPFLKTETTYEQYF. The CDR3 nucleotides read TGTGCCAGCAGCCCCTTCCTAAAGACGGAAACGACCTACGAGCAGTACTTC. The chain links TRBV7-2 to TRBJ2-7; D unresolved. CDR1 is SGHTA, CDR2 FQGNSA, per germline. V lost 5 bases to trimming and J lost 2 bases, with 22 bases between them. The CDR3 is 17 residues long.

J is TRBJ2-7 and V is TRBV5-1; 8 positions agree with TRBD2. The CDR3 has 15 amino acids. CDR1 is SGHRS, CDR2 YFSETQ, per germline. Unmatched junction bases numbered 8, after V lost 4 bases and J lost 2 bases. The CDR3 reads CASSRVAGGTYEQYF. CDR3 bases: TGCGCCAGCAGCAGGGTGGCGGGAGGAACCTACGAGCAGTACTTC.

This clonotype has a count of ten or more. The J gene is TRBJ1-5, the V gene TRBV28; possible D gene TRBD1, 5 bases. This CDR3 has 18 amino acids. Deletions cut 4 bases from V and 0 bases from J, with 19 bases between. Per the germline V gene, CDR1 is MDHEN and CDR2 is SYDVKM. The CDR3: CASSSTRTTEYSNQPQHF. As DNA, the CDR3 is TGTGCCAGCAGTTCGACCCGCACGACAGAATATAGCAATCAGCCCCAGCATTTT.

The V gene is TRBV6-2 or TRBV6-3, the J gene TRBJ2-7; possibly TRBD1 or TRBD2 for D (6 bases each). With 10 bases removed from V and 4 bases from J, the gap between germline ends came to 23 bases. The CDR3 consists of 15 residues. Germline CDR1 reads MNHEY; CDR2 reads SVGEGT. This CDR3 reads CATKGGGQGNYEQYF. Here the CDR3 DNA reads TGTGCCACCAAAGGAGGGGGTCAGGGAAATTACGAGCAGTACTTC.

The sample holds many counts of this clonotype. The V call is TRBV4-2, the J call TRBJ1-2, with D possibly TRBD1 on 6 matching bases. CDR1 and CDR2 (germline): LGHNA, YNFKEQ. V was shortened by 0 bases and J by 3 bases, with 17 bases between the two germline ends. The CDR3 runs 17 residues. The CDR3 nucleotides read TGTGCCAGCAGCCAAGAGAGAGACAGGAGCTTTTACTATGGCTACACCTTC. It yields the protein CASSQERDRSFYYGYTF.

As regards this clonotype: The junction shows a germline mismatch at one end, possibly a read error. The V gene is TRBV5-1, the J gene TRBJ2-7, with D possibly matching TRBD1 (5 bases). Germline V gene data show CDR1 as SGHRS and CDR2 as YFSETQ. The CDR3 covers 15 residues. CDR3 protein: CASKLRTGTSYEQCF. CDR3 sequence (DNA): TGCGCCAGCAAGCTCCGAACAGGAACTTCCTACGAGCAGTGCTTC.

Many counts were recorded for this clonotype. The V and J genes are TRBV28 and TRBJ1-5; 9 nucleotides match TRBD1. The V segment lost 6 bases and the J segment 1 base; nucleotides outside the gene matches: 4. The CDR3 consists of 15 residues. Germline assignment: CDR1 MDHEN and CDR2 SYDVKM. The CDR3 region is CASRDGQGSNQPQHF. CDR3 nucleotides: TGTGCCAGCAGGGACGGACAGGGGAGCAATCAGCCCCAGCATTTT.

With respect to this clonotype: A much more abundant neighbour one base away suggests this may be a read error. V is TRBV6-9 and J is TRBJ2-7; possibly TRBD1 for D (6 bases). The CDR3 sequence is 15 residues long. Trimming left V 3 bases short and J 8 bases short, with 20 bases between. Germline V gene sequence: CDR1 MNHGY, CDR2 SVAAGI. The CDR3 DNA reads TGTGCCAGCAGTTACCCGGGGACACGCTTGGACAAGCAGTACTTC. Its translation: CASSYPGTRLDKQYF.

In its sample, this clonotype was seen a few times. The chain combines TRBV6-5 with TRBJ1-5; D remains unclear. Germline loops: CDR1 MNHEY, CDR2 SVGAGI. Trimming cost V 4 bases and J 4 bases, with 14 bases left between them. The CDR3 sequence is 15 residues long. The CDR3 protein is CASSSGGSGNQPQHF. The CDR3 DNA follows: TGTGCCAGCAGTTCCGGCGGGAGTGGGAATCAGCCCCAGCATTTT.

J is TRBJ1-3 and V is TRBV14; D gene unclear. This CDR3 has 18 residues. Trimming shortened V by 3 bases and J by 2 bases, and 20 bases separated the two germline ends. The V gene's germline CDR1 is SGHDN and CDR2 FVKESK. This CDR3 is CASSHRVAGARAGNTIYF. The CDR3 region has the DNA TGTGCCAGCAGCCACCGCGTAGCGGGTGCCCGGGCTGGAAACACCATATATTTT.

This clonotype was counted at least ten times. V usage is TRBV27 and J usage is TRBJ1-5; TRBD1 aligns across 8 bases. Germline V gene sequence: CDR1 MNHEY, CDR2 SMNVEV (reference sequence). This CDR3 has 14 amino acids. V was clipped by 5 bases and J by 3 bases; unmatched bases: 3. CDR3 sequence reads: CASSKGQVNQPQHF. Here the CDR3 DNA reads TGTGCCAGCAGTAAGGGACAGGTCAATCAGCCCCAGCATTTT.

The V and J genes are TRBV20-1 and TRBJ1-4; 11 bases are a match to TRBD1. CDR1 is DFQATT, CDR2 SNEGSKA, per germline (reference sequence). The CDR3 runs to 14 residues. J was trimmed by 5 bases and V by 6 bases; bases with no gene match: 5. CDR3 nucleotides: TGCAGTGCAGCCGGACAGGGGGCGAATGAAAAACTGTTTTTT. Its protein product is CSAAGQGANEKLFF.

This chain connects TRBV28 to TRBJ2-7; D may be TRBD2 (5 bases). Germline V CDR1 and CDR2: MDHEN, SYDVKM. V shed 7 bases and J shed 3 bases, with 16 bases lying between them. CDR3 length equals 14 residues. Written as DNA, the CDR3 is TGTGCCAGCACCCTGGGCGGGTGGCTCTACGAGCAGTACTTC. It encodes CASTLGGWLYEQYF.

This clonotype turned up a few times. Here the CDR3 DNA reads TGTGCCAGTAGTTCGGGACTAGCGGGAGTAACCGGGGAGCTGTTTTTT. This sequence encodes CASSSGLAGVTGELFF. This sequence joins TRBV19 and TRBJ2-2; the match to TRBD2 covers 14 bases. V shed 5 bases, J shed 5 bases, and the junction held 4 bases outside the gene matches. This CDR3 is built from 16 residues. Germline V CDR1 and CDR2: LNHDA, SQIVND (reference sequence).

The chain couples TRBV10-3 to TRBJ1-5; D is unclear. Germline assignment: CDR1 ENHRY and CDR2 SYGVKD. The CDR3 loop spans 12 amino acids. V was shortened by 5 bases and J by 4 bases, with 6 bases between the two germline ends. For the CDR3, the DNA is TGTGCCATCAGTCCGGGAAATCAGCCCCAGCATTTT. Its protein product is CAISPGNQPQHF.

This chain uses TRBV3-1 with TRBJ2-2; D remains unclear. V lost 1 base to trimming and J lost 1 base, with 1 base between them. The CDR3 runs to 13 residues. Germline V lookup: CDR1 LGHDT, CDR2 YNNKEL (reference sequence). CDR3 loop: CASSQGNTGELFF. The CDR3 nucleotides read TGTGCCAGCAGCCAAGGGAACACCGGGGAGCTGTTTTTT.

A note on this clonotype: At one of its ends the junction is not consistent with the germline gene, which may arise from a read error. V and J are TRBV30 and TRBJ2-5, with no clear D. In germline, CDR1 is GTSNPN, CDR2 SVGIG (reference sequence). The CDR3 loop spans 14 amino acids. This chain's CDR3 is CAWSSGSFEETRYF. As DNA, the CDR3 is TGTGCCTGGAGCTCGGGCAGCTTTGAGGAGACCCGGTACTTC. Variable domain in full (rest from reference TRBV30 and TRBJ2-5): SQTIHQWPATLVQPVGSPLSLECTVEGTSNPNLYWYRQAAGRGLQLLFYSVGIGQISSEVPQNLSASRPQDRQFILSSKKLLLSDSGFYLCAWSSGSFEETRYFGPGTRLLVL.

This clonotype has a count of ten or more. The V call is TRBV2, the J call TRBJ2-7; D gene unclear. Trimming pared 1 base from V and 4 bases from J, leaving 5 bases between. CDR3 length: 12 residues. CDR1 is SNHLY and CDR2 is FYNNEI in the germline V gene. Here the CDR3 reads CASSEGNYEQYF. Here the CDR3 DNA reads TGTGCCAGCAGTGAAGGCAATTACGAGCAGTACTTC. Variable domain in full (rest from reference TRBV2 and TRBJ2-7): EPEVTQTPSHQVTQMGQEVILRCVPISNHLYFYWYRQILGQKVEFLVSFYNNEISEKSEIFDDQFSVERPDGSNFTLKIRSTKLEDSAMYFCASSEGNYEQYFGPGTRLTVT.

This chain uses TRBV5-1 with TRBJ2-2, with a weak D call TRBD2 (5 bases). Between the trimmed V and J ends, which lost 4 bases and 6 bases, there was a span of 22 bases. The CDR3 totals 17 residues. In germline, CDR1 is SGHRS, CDR2 YFSETQ. CDR3 sequence reads: CASSPPRGSLGPGELFF. In DNA, the CDR3 is TGCGCCAGCAGCCCCCCTCGGGGTTCACTAGGTCCCGGGGAGCTGTTTTTT.

This chain uses TRBV6-2 or TRBV6-3 with TRBJ2-1, with TRBD2 identical over 7 bases. The trim removed 1 base at V and 7 bases at J, leaving 7 bases unmatched. This CDR3 is 15 amino acids long. Germline assignment: CDR1 MNHEY and CDR2 SVGEGT. The CDR3 sequence: CASSYLSGRRNEQFF. The CDR3, as DNA: TGTGCCAGCAGTTACTTGTCCGGGAGGCGGAATGAGCAGTTCTTC.

This clonotype was seen ten or more times. The chain couples TRBV15 to TRBJ2-7, with TRBD1 matching over 8 bases. This CDR3 region has 15 residues. V lost 2 bases and J lost 1; bases outside the gene matches: 4. Germline assignment: CDR1 LNHNV and CDR2 YYDKDF (reference sequence). The CDR3 nucleotides read TGTGCCACCAGCAGATCCAGGGGGCAATCCTACGAGCAGTACTTC. Translation: CATSRSRGQSYEQYF.

This clonotype was seen many times. This chain uses TRBV20-1 with TRBJ1-1, with D unclear. The length of the CDR3 is 13 residues. CDR1 is DFQATT, CDR2 SNEGSKA, per germline (reference sequence). Trimming shortened V by 2 bases and J by 2 bases, and 9 bases separated the two germline ends. CDR3 bases: TGCAGTGCTAGACGATTGGCCAACACTGAAGCTTTCTTT. This sequence encodes CSARRLANTEAFF.

The genes are TRBV6-2 or TRBV6-3 and TRBJ2-2; 9 nucleotides agree with TRBD2. The CDR3 runs to 17 residues. After removal of 2 bases from V and 2 bases from J, the junction contained 6 bases not matched to a gene. The germline CDR1 and CDR2 sequences are MNHEY and SVGEGT. CDR3 protein: CASSYPKTSGNTGELFF. Here the CDR3 DNA reads TGTGCCAGCAGTTACCCCAAGACTAGCGGCAACACCGGGGAGCTGTTTTTT.

This clonotype was counted between two and nine times. CDR3 loop: CASNRGGGDTEAFF. As DNA, the CDR3 is TGTGCCAGCAATAGAGGGGGTGGAGACACTGAAGCTTTCTTT. This chain links TRBV2 with TRBJ1-1; D might be TRBD1 (6 bases). The CDR3 runs to 14 residues. CDR1 SNHLY and CDR2 FYNNEI come from the germline V gene. The V gene lost 7 bases and the J gene lost 3 bases, with 15 bases spanning the gap.

This clonotype has a count of ten or more. The V call is TRBV5-1, the J call TRBJ2-1, with 9 nucleotides matching TRBD1. The CDR3 covers 17 residues. The germline V gene has CDR1 SGHRS and CDR2 YFSETQ. V was clipped by 0 bases and J by 4 bases; unmatched bases: 8. CDR3 DNA sequence: TGCGCCAGCAGCTTGGCCGGGGGACAGGGTCCTTACAATGAGCAGTTCTTC. This sequence encodes CASSLAGGQGPYNEQFF.